A single sample gave rise to the 25 T cell receptor beta chains below, sequenced in a study of OX40 agonist ivuxolimab in advanced cancers. Libraries were made using the immunoSEQ multiplex PCR assay. Here the immuneACCESS table is served through TCRdb, limited to in-frame sequences with V and J called. Missing clones are a known gap in these copies; in checked studies unresolved V genes cover under half, and the rest lacks a known reason. This sample has about 16,000 clones in its table, and about four fifths of those were observed once. The top ten clones comprise over 55% of the sample. Sequenced here: CD4+ or CD8+ T cells sorted from blood, sampled in a trial of the OX40 agonist ivuxolimab. The receptors were gathered from an adult with an advanced solid tumor such as melanoma, head and neck, liver or kidney cancer.

The chain employs TRBV7-9 and TRBJ2-7; the D is unclear. Germline assignment: CDR1 SEHNR and CDR2 FQNEAQ (reference sequence). The CDR3 extends over 11 amino acids. The V end lost 2 bases, the J end lost 12 bases, and 11 bases lay between the germline ends. CDR3: CASSLWDPPYF. In DNA, the CDR3 is TGTGCCAGCAGCTTATGGGATCCCCCGTACTTC. The whole variable domain, remainder taken from reference TRBV7-9 and TRBJ2-7, is DTGVSQNPRHKITKRGQNVTFRCDPISEHNRLYWYRQTLGQGPEFLTYFQNEAQLEKSRLLSDRFSAERPKGSFSTLEIQRTEQGDSAMYLCASSLWDPPYFGPGTRLTVT.

The rearrangement joins TRBV19 to TRBJ2-1, with D perhaps matching TRBD2 (6 bases). Germline CDR1 reads LNHDA; CDR2 reads SQIVND (reference sequence). V shed 1 base and J shed 1 base, with 14 bases lying between them. CDR3 length: 17 residues. The CDR3 region has the DNA TGTGCCAGTAGTATAGTTGGTAGCGGCCTATCCTACAATGAGCAGTTCTTC. Its protein product is CASSIVGSGLSYNEQFF.

This sequence joins TRBV2 and TRBJ2-3; perhaps TRBD2 as D (5 bases). V was shortened by 4 bases and J by 0 bases, with 11 bases between the two germline ends. CDR1 and CDR2 (germline): SNHLY, FYNNEI. This CDR3 is 15 amino acids long. This CDR3 reads CASSGGQSSTDTQYF. The CDR3 bases are TGTGCCAGCAGTGGAGGGCAGTCTAGCACAGATACGCAGTATTTT.

The V gene is TRBV5-4, the J gene TRBJ2-7; no clear D. Trimming took off 0 bases at V and 7 bases at J, with 8 bases between the two ends. The CDR3 is 12 amino acids. The germline gives CDR1 SGHNT, CDR2 YYREEE (reference sequence). CDR3 nucleotide sequence: TGTGCCAGCAGCTTGGATTGGTCAGAGCAGTACTTC. It translates to CASSLDWSEQYF.

This chain connects TRBV29-1 to TRBJ2-7, with 10 bases that match TRBD2. Germline values: CDR1 SQVTM, CDR2 ANQGSEA. Trimming cost V 7 bases and J 1 base; bases outside gene matches: 4. The CDR3 runs to 13 residues. This chain's CDR3 is CSAPGLASYEQYF. CDR3 bases: TGCAGCGCCCCGGGACTAGCGTCCTACGAGCAGTACTTC.

The chain has TRBV25-1 and TRBJ1-1; D is perhaps TRBD1 (5 bases). Trimming took off 6 bases at V and 0 bases at J, with 17 bases between the two ends. The CDR3 has 16 residues. Germline V gene lookup returns CDR1 MGHDK and CDR2 SYGVNS. CDR3 sequence: CASSSRGNGLNTEAFF. The CDR3 DNA is TGTGCCAGCAGCTCGAGGGGTAACGGACTGAACACTGAAGCTTTCTTT.

This clone has a single count. J is TRBJ2-1 and V is TRBV7-9, with 9 nucleotides matching TRBD2. This CDR3 region has 15 residues. Germline V gene sequence: CDR1 SEHNR, CDR2 FQNEAQ (reference sequence). Trimming cost V 4 bases and J 3 bases; bases outside gene matches: 4. CDR3 nucleotides: TGTGCCAGCAGCTCCAGCGGGGGGAACTACAATGAGCAGTTCTTC. This sequence encodes CASSSSGGNYNEQFF.

The chain couples TRBV2 to TRBJ2-7, with TRBD2 matching 9 bases. Germline V gene lookup returns CDR1 SNHLY and CDR2 FYNNEI. CDR3 length: 14 residues. Germline trimming cut 10 bases from V and 1 base from J; bases unmatched to any gene: 8. CDR3 sequence reads: CANSPLAGSYEQYF. CDR3 in DNA: TGTGCCAACAGCCCCCTAGCGGGATCCTACGAGCAGTACTTC.

The V and J genes are TRBV13 and TRBJ1-3; D is undetermined. CDR3 length: 14 amino acids. CDR1 PRHDT and CDR2 FYEKMQ come from the germline V gene (reference sequence). The ends were cut back, 4 bases at V and 4 bases at J, with 11 bases in the middle. In DNA form, the CDR3 reads TGTGCCAGCAGCTCGGAGTCCCGCGGAAACACCATATATTTT. It specifies CASSSESRGNTIYF.

The gene calls are TRBV6-5 and TRBJ1-4; 7 bases are shared with TRBD1. Germline V gene sequence: CDR1 MNHEY, CDR2 SVGAGI. Trimming took 2 bases from V and 5 from J; bases not matched to a gene: 5. The CDR3 spans 15 residues. The CDR3 loop is CASSYGTAQNEKLFF. CDR3 in DNA: TGTGCCAGCAGTTACGGGACAGCTCAAAATGAAAAACTGTTTTTT.

This chain links TRBV2 with TRBJ1-2; maybe TRBD1 (5 bases). The CDR3 loop spans 13 amino acids. The V gene lost 7 bases and the J gene lost 2 bases, with 11 bases spanning the gap. Germline-derived CDR1 and CDR2 are SNHLY and FYNNEI. The CDR3 nucleotides are TGTGCCAGCACTTGGGGGGGGAACTATGGCTACACCTTC. Translated, it gives CASTWGGNYGYTF.

V is TRBV7-9 and J is TRBJ2-7; D is unresolved. Germline V lookup: CDR1 SEHNR, CDR2 FQNEAQ (reference sequence). There are 16 residues in the CDR3. V dropped 5 bases and J dropped 6 bases, with 23 bases sitting between them. The CDR3, as DNA: TGTGCCAGCAGCCCACGTTTAGGGATGGGTGTAGTCGAGCAGTACTTC. It is translated as CASSPRLGMGVVEQYF. Using reference TRBV7-9 and TRBJ2-7 for the parts outside the CDR3, the full variable domain is DTGVSQNPRHKITKRGQNVTFRCDPISEHNRLYWYRQTLGQGPEFLTYFQNEAQLEKSRLLSDRFSAERPKGSFSTLEIQRTEQGDSAMYLCASSPRLGMGVVEQYFGPGTRLTVT.

CDR3 DNA sequence: TGCGCCAGCAGCCAAGAGGGTCTAGCGGGACCCGAGCAGTACTTC. Its protein is CASSQEGLAGPEQYF. This rearrangement joins TRBV4-1 to TRBJ2-7, with 9 bases identical to TRBD2. In germline, CDR1 is MGHRA, CDR2 YSYEKL. V trimming: 0 bases; J trimming: 6 bases; junction bases outside the gene matches: 6. The CDR3 sequence is 15 residues long.

The gene calls are TRBV15 and TRBJ1-5, with 11 nucleotides matching TRBD1. Germline CDR1 LNHNV, CDR2 YYDKDF (reference sequence). Germline trimming cut 5 bases from V and 5 bases from J; bases unmatched to any gene: 5. CDR3 length: 15 residues. CDR3 DNA sequence: TGTGCCACCAGCGGAGGACAGGGGGCCTATCAGCCCCAGCATTTT. It is translated as CATSGGQGAYQPQHF.

The count of this clone is one. The chain is built from TRBV19 and TRBJ2-7, with 12 bases lining up with TRBD2. This CDR3 region has 15 residues. V trimming: 5 bases; J trimming: 4 bases; junction bases outside the gene matches: 6. Germline loops: CDR1 LNHDA, CDR2 SQIVND (reference sequence). The CDR3 DNA sequence: TGTGCCAGTAGTCCTAGCGGGAGGGCCCAGTACGAGCAGTACTTC. It is translated as CASSPSGRAQYEQYF.

The V and J genes are TRBV9 and TRBJ2-1; a weak D match, TRBD2 (6 bases). Per germline, CDR1 SGDLS and CDR2 YYNGEE. Trimming left V 0 bases short and J 4 bases short, with 8 bases between. The CDR3 sequence is 14 residues long. The CDR3 is CASSVGGDYNEQFF. CDR3 in DNA: TGTGCCAGCAGCGTAGGCGGGGATTACAATGAGCAGTTCTTC.

V and J are TRBV19 and TRBJ1-5; maybe TRBD1 (5 bases). In germline, CDR1 is LNHDA, CDR2 SQIVND (reference sequence). With 3 bases removed from V and 6 bases from J, the gap between germline ends came to 12 bases. The length of the CDR3 is 14 residues. The chain's CDR3 is CASSMGGNGQPQHF. In nucleotides, the CDR3 is TGTGCCAGTAGTATGGGGGGTAACGGTCAGCCCCAGCATTTT.

V is TRBV27 and J is TRBJ2-5; TRBD2 aligns across 13 bases. The CDR3 runs 19 residues. CDR1 is MNHEY and CDR2 is SMNVEV in the germline V gene (reference sequence). Trimming cost V 5 bases and J 5 bases; bases outside gene matches: 17. Here the CDR3 reads CASSPLNDGLAGDWETQYF. DNA for the CDR3: TGTGCCAGCAGTCCCCTGAACGACGGACTAGCGGGAGACTGGGAGACCCAGTACTTC.

This sequence joins TRBV19 and TRBJ1-4; D uncertain. CDR1 is LNHDA, CDR2 SQIVND, per germline (reference sequence). V was trimmed by 6 bases and J by 0 bases, leaving 11 bases between them. The CDR3 contains 15 residues. The CDR3 protein is CASSVTVATNEKLFF. CDR3 nucleotides: TGTGCCAGTAGCGTTACGGTGGCAACTAATGAAAAACTGTTTTTT.

A few counts support this clone. The CDR3 nucleotides read TGCGCCAGCAGTGTAGAGAGCCTAATGTTCAATGAGCAGTTCTTC. Translating gives CASSVESLMFNEQFF. The rearrangement joins TRBV5-1 to TRBJ2-1; D uncertain. The CDR3 runs 15 residues. The germline CDR1 and CDR2 sequences are SGHRS and YFSETQ. Between the trimmed V and J ends, which lost 5 bases and 6 bases, there was a span of 18 bases.

The genes are TRBV6-1 and TRBJ2-3, with no clear D. This CDR3 has 16 amino acids. Germline assignment: CDR1 MNHNS and CDR2 SASEGT. With 3 bases removed from V and 1 base from J, the gap between germline ends came to 14 bases. CDR3 amino acids: CASSDLWDTGTDTQYF. The CDR3, as DNA: TGTGCCAGCAGTGACCTCTGGGATACCGGCACAGATACGCAGTATTTT.

This chain links TRBV9 with TRBJ2-2, with D unresolved. With 2 bases removed from V and 4 bases from J, the gap between germline ends came to 6 bases. The CDR3 is made up of 13 amino acids. Germline CDR1 reads SGDLS; CDR2 reads YYNGEE. CDR3: CASSVFGTGELFF. The DNA of the CDR3 is TGTGCCAGCAGCGTTTTCGGCACCGGGGAGCTGTTTTTT.

This chain joins TRBV7-9 and TRBJ2-3; maybe TRBD2 (6 bases). CDR1 is SEHNR and CDR2 is FQNEAQ in the germline V gene (reference sequence). Trimming stripped 3 bases from V and 3 bases from J, with 16 bases between. This CDR3 has 16 amino acids. CDR3 residues: CASSLRGYEGTDTQYF. CDR3 sequence (DNA): TGTGCCAGCAGCTTGCGGGGATATGAAGGGACAGATACGCAGTATTTT.

This chain links TRBV28 with TRBJ2-5, with 7 nucleotides matching TRBD2. The CDR3 is 15 residues long. V shed 3 bases, J shed 3 bases, and the junction held 7 bases outside the gene matches. Germline V CDR1 and CDR2: MDHEN, SYDVKM. In nucleotides, the CDR3 is TGTGCCAGCAGTTTTGGGGCCAGCGGGGAAGAGACCCAGTACTTC. Residues: CASSFGASGEETQYF.

The genes are TRBV5-1 and TRBJ2-2, with unresolved D. The germline gives CDR1 SGHRS, CDR2 YFSETQ. There are 12 residues in the CDR3. V was pared by 2 bases and J by 6 bases, with 5 bases between. Here the CDR3 reads CASSLPPGELFF. The DNA for the CDR3 is TGCGCCAGCAGCTTACCACCCGGGGAGCTGTTTTTT.